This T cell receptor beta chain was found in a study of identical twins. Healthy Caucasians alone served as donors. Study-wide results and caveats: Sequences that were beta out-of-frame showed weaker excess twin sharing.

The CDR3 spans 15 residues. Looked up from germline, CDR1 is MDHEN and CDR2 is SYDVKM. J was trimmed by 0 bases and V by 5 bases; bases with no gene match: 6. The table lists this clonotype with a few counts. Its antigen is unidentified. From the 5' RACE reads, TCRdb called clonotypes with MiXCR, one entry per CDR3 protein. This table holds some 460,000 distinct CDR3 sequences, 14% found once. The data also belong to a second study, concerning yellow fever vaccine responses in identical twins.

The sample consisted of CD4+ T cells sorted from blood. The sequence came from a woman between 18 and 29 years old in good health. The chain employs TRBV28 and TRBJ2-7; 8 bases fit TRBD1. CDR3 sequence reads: CASSIWDRLSYEQYF. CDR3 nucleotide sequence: TGTGCCAGCAGTATTTGGGACAGGCTCTCCTACGAGCAGTACTTC. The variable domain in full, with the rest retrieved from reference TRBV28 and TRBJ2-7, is DVKVTQSSRYLVKRTGEKVFLECVQDMDHENMFWYRQDPGLGLRLIYFSYDVKMKEKGDIPEGYSVSREKKERFSLILESASTNQTSMYLCASSIWDRLSYEQYFGPGTRLTVT.